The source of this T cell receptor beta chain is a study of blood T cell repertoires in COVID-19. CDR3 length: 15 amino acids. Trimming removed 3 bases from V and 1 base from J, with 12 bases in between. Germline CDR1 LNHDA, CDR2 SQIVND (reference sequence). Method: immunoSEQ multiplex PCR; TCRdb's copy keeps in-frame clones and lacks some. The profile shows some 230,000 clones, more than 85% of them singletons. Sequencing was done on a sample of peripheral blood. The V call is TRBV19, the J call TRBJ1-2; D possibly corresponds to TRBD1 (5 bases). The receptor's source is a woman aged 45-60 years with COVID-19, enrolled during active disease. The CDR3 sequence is CASSIGGTLNYGYTF. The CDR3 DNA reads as TGTGCCAGTAGTATTGGAGGGACCCTTAACTATGGCTACACCTTC. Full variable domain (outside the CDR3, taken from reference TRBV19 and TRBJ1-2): DGGITQSPKYLFRKEGQNVTLSCEQNLNHDAMYWYRQDPGQGLRLIYYSQIVNDFQKGDIAEGYSVSREKKESFPLTVTSAQKNPTAFYLCASSIGGTLNYGYTFGSGTRLTVV.